This T cell receptor beta chain was identified during a study of blood T cell repertoires in COVID-19. The repertoire was sequenced with immunoSEQ multiplex PCR; TCRdb's copy has only in-frame clones and lacks some. Here the sample spans over 45,000 clones, around 93% being singletons. V was shortened by 7 bases and J by 1 base, with 7 bases between the two germline ends. CDR1 MDHEN and CDR2 SYDVKM come from the germline V gene. This CDR3 contains 12 residues. Sequencing input: peripheral blood. The chain carries TRBV28 and TRBJ1-2; D gene uncertain. This TCR came from a woman in her fifties or sixties with active or convalescent COVID-19. CDR3 loop: CASTISNYGYTF. CDR3 coding DNA: TGTGCCAGCACCATCAGTAACTATGGCTACACCTTC.